One and the same sample provided the 4 T cell receptor beta chains below, sequenced in a study of blood T cell repertoires in COVID-19. Here immunoSEQ multiplex PCR was the method, and the copy in TCRdb shows in-frame clones only, minus some. Of roughly 190,000 clones detected, about 85% appear once; the ten largest clones hold less than 20%. The specimen was peripheral blood. Receptor source: a human donor in a cohort sampled during active COVID-19.

DNA for the CDR3: TGTGCCAGCTCACCCTCGACTAGCGGGAGATCGGAGCAGTTCTTC. This codes for CASSPSTSGRSEQFF. The gene calls are TRBV18 and TRBJ2-1; TRBD2 agrees at 12 bases. Germline V gene sequence: CDR1 KGHSH, CDR2 LQKENI. CDR3 length: 15 residues. J lost 10 bases, V lost 3 bases, and 7 bases had no gene match.

The rearrangement uses TRBV5-8 and TRBJ1-5; 8 bases are shared with TRBD1. J lost 8 bases, V lost 0 bases, and 10 bases had no gene match. The CDR3 is made up of 16 amino acids. Germline V gene sequence: CDR1 SGHTS, CDR2 YDEGEE. The CDR3, as DNA: TGTGCCAGCAGCTTGGGCGGGACAGGCGAATACGAGCCCCAGCATTTT. Encoded protein: CASSLGGTGEYEPQHF.

The chain has TRBV2 and TRBJ2-2; 7 nucleotides match TRBD1. This CDR3 contains 16 residues. Per germline, CDR1 SNHLY and CDR2 FYNNEI. The V gene end was trimmed by 5 bases and the J gene end by 0 bases; junction bases not matched to a gene: 6. The CDR3 sequence: CASSRRTGSNTGELFF. As DNA, the CDR3 is TGTGCCAGCAGTCGACGGACAGGTTCGAACACCGGGGAGCTGTTTTTT.

V and J are TRBV2 and TRBJ1-2; 9 bases line up with TRBD1. In germline, CDR1 is SNHLY, CDR2 FYNNEI. The CDR3 covers 15 residues. The V gene end was trimmed by 3 bases and the J gene end by 8 bases; junction bases not matched to a gene: 10. The CDR3 is CASSDSVGQGLGYTF. The CDR3 DNA sequence: TGTGCCAGCAGTGATTCCGTGGGACAGGGATTAGGCTACACCTTC.